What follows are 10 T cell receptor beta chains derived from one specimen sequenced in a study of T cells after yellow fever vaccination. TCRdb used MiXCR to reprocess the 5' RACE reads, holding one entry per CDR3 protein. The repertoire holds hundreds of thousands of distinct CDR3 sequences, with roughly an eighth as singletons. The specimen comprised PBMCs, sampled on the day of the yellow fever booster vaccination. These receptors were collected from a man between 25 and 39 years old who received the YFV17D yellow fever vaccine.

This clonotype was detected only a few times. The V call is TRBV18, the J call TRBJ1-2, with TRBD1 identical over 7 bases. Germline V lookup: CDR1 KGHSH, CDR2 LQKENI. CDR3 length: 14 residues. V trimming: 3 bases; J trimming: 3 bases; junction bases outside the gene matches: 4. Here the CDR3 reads CASSPNQGDYGYTF. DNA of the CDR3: TGTGCCAGCTCACCCAACCAGGGGGACTATGGCTACACCTTC.

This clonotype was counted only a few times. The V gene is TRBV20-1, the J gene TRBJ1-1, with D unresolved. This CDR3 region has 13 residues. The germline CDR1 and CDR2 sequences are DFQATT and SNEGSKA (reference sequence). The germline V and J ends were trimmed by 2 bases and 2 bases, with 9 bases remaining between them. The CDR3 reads CSARLQPNTEAFF. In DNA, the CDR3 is TGCAGTGCTAGACTTCAGCCCAACACTGAAGCTTTCTTT.

The chain's CDR3 is CASSSPGTGSNEQYF. The CDR3 DNA sequence: TGTGCCAGCAGTTCCCCCGGGACAGGTTCCAACGAGCAGTACTTC. The chain is built from TRBV28 and TRBJ2-7, with 8 bases identical to TRBD1. The CDR3 is made up of 15 amino acids. CDR1 is MDHEN and CDR2 is SYDVKM in the germline V gene. V gave up 4 bases and J gave up 5 bases; unmatched junction bases: 10.

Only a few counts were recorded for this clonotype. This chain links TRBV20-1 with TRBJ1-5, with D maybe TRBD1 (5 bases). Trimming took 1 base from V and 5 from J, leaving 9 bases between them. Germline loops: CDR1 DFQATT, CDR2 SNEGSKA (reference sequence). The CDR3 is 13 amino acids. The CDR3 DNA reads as TGCAGTGCTAGAGGTGGGGGGTATCAGCCCCAGCATTTT. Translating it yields CSARGGGYQPQHF.

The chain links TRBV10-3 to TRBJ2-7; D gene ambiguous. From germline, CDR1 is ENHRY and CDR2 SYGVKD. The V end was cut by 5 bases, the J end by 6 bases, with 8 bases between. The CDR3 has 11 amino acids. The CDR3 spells CAISSSGEQYF. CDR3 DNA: TGTGCCATCAGTAGCTCCGGCGAGCAGTACTTC.

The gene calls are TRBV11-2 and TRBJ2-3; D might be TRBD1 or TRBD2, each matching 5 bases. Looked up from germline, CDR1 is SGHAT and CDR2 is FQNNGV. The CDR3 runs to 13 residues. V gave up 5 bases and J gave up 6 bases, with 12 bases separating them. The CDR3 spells CASSPGSKDTQYF. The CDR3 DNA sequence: TGTGCCAGCAGCCCAGGGAGCAAGGATACGCAGTATTTT.

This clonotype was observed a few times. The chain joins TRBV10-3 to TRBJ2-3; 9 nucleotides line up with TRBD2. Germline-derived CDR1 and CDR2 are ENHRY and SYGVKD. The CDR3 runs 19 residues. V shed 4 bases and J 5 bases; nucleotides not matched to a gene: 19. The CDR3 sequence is CAISGGLRRAGGPEDTQYF. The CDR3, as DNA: TGTGCCATCAGTGGCGGCCTTCGACGGGCGGGAGGGCCCGAAGATACGCAGTATTTT.

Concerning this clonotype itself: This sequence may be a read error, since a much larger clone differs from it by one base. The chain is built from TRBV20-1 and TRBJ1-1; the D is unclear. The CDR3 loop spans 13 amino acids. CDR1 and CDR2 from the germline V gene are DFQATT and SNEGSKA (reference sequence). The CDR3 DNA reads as TGCAGTGCTAGAATCCGATACTACACTGAAGATTTCTTT. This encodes CSARIRYYTEDFF.

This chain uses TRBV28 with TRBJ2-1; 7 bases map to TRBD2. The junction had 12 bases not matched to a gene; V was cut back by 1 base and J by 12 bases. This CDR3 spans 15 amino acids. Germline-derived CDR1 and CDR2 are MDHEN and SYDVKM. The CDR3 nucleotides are TGTGCCAGCAGTTTATCTGGGGGAGGGCCGTTTCGGCAGTTCTTC. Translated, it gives CASSLSGGGPFRQFF.

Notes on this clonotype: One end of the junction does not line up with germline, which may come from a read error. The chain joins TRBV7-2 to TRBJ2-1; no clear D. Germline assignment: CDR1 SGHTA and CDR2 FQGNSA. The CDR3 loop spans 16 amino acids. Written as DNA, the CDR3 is TGTGCCAGCAGCTCGGCTACCTATGCCCTCGGAAATGAGCAATTCTTC. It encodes CASSSATYALGNEQFF.